The T cell receptor (beta chain) described here comes from a study of T cell responses to AZD1222 COVID-19 vaccine. The study, taken as a whole, reports: Spike-specific TCR breadth and depth went up after people got two AZD1222 doses.

This CDR3 region has 18 residues. Trimming took off 6 bases at V and 5 bases at J, with 28 bases between the two ends. Germline loops: CDR1 SGHAT, CDR2 FQNNGV. As regards this clone: Its cognate antigen is unknown.

Here immunoSEQ multiplex PCR was the method, and the copy in TCRdb shows in-frame clones only, minus some. The table lists about 100,000 clones, 87% of them singletons. This TCR was recovered from an adult in good health. Specimen: peripheral blood, collected on day 0 of AZD1222 vaccination. The rearrangement uses TRBV11-2 and TRBJ1-1; D is unclear. CDR3: CASSSTRGIGMDGTEAFF. The CDR3 nucleotides are TGTGCCAGCAGTTCTACCAGAGGTATTGGGATGGACGGGACTGAAGCTTTCTTT.